The sequence of this TCR beta chain was determined in a study of beta chain features in type 1 diabetes. Every isolated RNA sample was fully reverse transcribed, so sequencing captured expressed TCRB transcripts. The study sequenced naive, central memory and regulatory T cell samples to an average of about 4 million reads. Some clones are missing from TCRdb's copy, which holds only in-frame ones; the method was immunoSEQ multiplex PCR. The sample includes some 640,000 clones, 11% to 15% seen only once; the top ten take approximately 0.039%. In all sorted populations, purity surpassed 98%. Findings and limits, study-wide: Within each of all four CD4+ subsets, Type 1 diabetes patients had TCRB CDR3s that were moderately but significantly shorter.

V lost 3 bases, J lost 15 bases, and 21 bases lay in between. CDR1 and CDR2 from the germline V gene are MGHRA and YSYEKL. CDR3 length equals 14 residues. Notes on this clone: Its specificity is not known.

Sequences were obtained from naive CD4+ T cells from blood. This TCR came from a man aged 18-30 years with type 1 diabetes. The chain is built from TRBV4-1 and TRBJ2-1; no reliable D call. CDR3 sequence: CASSHHKSKAMGFF. CDR3 in DNA: TGCGCCAGCAGCCATCATAAATCAAAAGCTATGGGGTTCTTC.